This T cell receptor beta chain was found in a study of T cells after yellow fever vaccination (dated by TCRdb to about 2019). About the full investigation: The SMART-Seq v4 Ultra Low Input RNA kit was used to prepare libraries from fractions with low cell numbers. To follow T-cell clones before and after both primary and booster YFV17D yellow fever vaccination, bulk TCR alpha and beta repertoires underwent longitudinal sequencing. The cohort comprised two healthy male donors, one aged 18 to 30 and one aged 30 to 40 years. Blood samples were taken at several timepoints before and after primary and secondary immunization, and bulk PBMC replicates and cell subsets were isolated.

Synthesis of TCR cDNA relied on 5'RACE template switching, a step that introduced a universal primer site along with unique molecular identifiers. cDNA synthesis was primed from both the TCR alpha and TCR beta constant segments. Library amplification involved two PCR steps, and the second step added sample barcodes and sequencing adapters. Sequencing of libraries was done on Illumina HiSeq 2500 (2x100 bp) or NovaSeq (2x150 bp). In the source study's methods: Reads were demultiplexed and collapsed into UMI consensus sequences with MIGEC, and V(D)J alignment was performed with MiXCR. Vaccine-responding clonotypes were defined with edgeR using replicate PBMC samples, requiring FDR below 0.01 and a log2 fold change above 5 up to day 15. CD4 or CD8 identity was assigned to each bulk clonotype according to whether the clonotype was present at higher abundance in the sequenced CD4 repertoire or the sequenced CD8 repertoire. In-frame beta chains were kept once TCRdb had trimmed the public reads at Q25 with fastp and called clones with MiXCR. CDR3 protein duplicates are merged, each entry listing the most common genes and DNA. None of the V and J calls come from the authors' own analysis; TCRdb made them. The sample table shows about 350,000 distinct CDR3 sequences, and about 8.3% are seen once. About 16% of the sample is in the top ten clones.

General study outcomes and caveats: A small share of clonotypes occurred in both CD4 and CD8 compartments, likely arising from convergent recombination. After the booster, most clones that had expanded after primary vaccination were detected again (approximately 95% of CD4 and 70% to 90% of CD8), suggesting broad maintenance of memory. Compared with the primary T-cell response, the secondary T-cell response was weaker but faster, peaking on day 5 rather than day 15. Computational filtering was needed because FACS-sorted repertoires could contain abundant contaminating clonotypes from the bulk population. The study included only two donors, which limits how far the findings can be generalized.

According to the study, the label for this sample's treatment or condition signals: live attenuated yellow fever vaccine strain. At each blood-draw timepoint, two biological replicates of bulk PBMCs were obtained. A standard Ficoll-Paque protocol was used to isolate PBMCs from peripheral blood. RNA was extracted with TriZol from bulk PBMCs, CD4 and CD8 fractions, and dextramer-positive and dextramer-negative fractions. V is cut by 2 bases and J by 2 bases, and the space between the germline ends is 9 bases. Taken from cysteine to phenylalanine, the CDR3 has 14 residues. Solely the CDR3 DNA is kept, with 42 bases framed from the first base. According to the germline V gene, CDR1 reads SGHTA and CDR2 reads FQGNSA. This clonotype was counted only a few times. The clone's antigen remains unknown. No base quality values were provided; no much bigger clone lies one nucleotide off.

This specimen was PBMCs, taken approximately 47 days after the first yellow fever vaccination. This chain is built from TRBV7-2 and TRBJ2-5; D gene: possibly TRBD2, on 6 matching bases. The TCR comes from a man aged 18 to 35 who received the YFV17D yellow fever vaccine. The CDR3 has the sequence CASSLMGLQETQYF. The nucleotide sequence is TGTGCCAGCAGCTTAATGGGACTTCAAGAGACCCAGTACTTC.